What follows describes a single T cell receptor beta chain. Its specificity is not known. This CDR3 spans 14 amino acids. The junction had 4 bases not matched to a gene; V was cut back by 3 bases and J by 4 bases. The germline V gene encodes CDR1 MGHRA and CDR2 YSYEKL. The data stem from a study of cytomegalovirus exposure and HLA in healthy donors. Notes on the study in general: Presence/absence analyses took donor sequencing depth as roughly uniform. Within an earlier analysis, most TCR beta V segments proved productive either about 90% or about 30% of the time.

PCR primers comprised 60 Vbeta and 13 Jbeta primers. Sequenced by immunoSEQ multiplex PCR; TCRdb stores in-frame clones only, minus some. This sample's table reports over 50,000 clones. Sequencing used PBMCs. J is TRBJ1-1 and V is TRBV4-1; 8 nucleotides agree with TRBD1. The TCR was taken from a man between 45 and 60 years old in good health and CMV-seropositive. The DNA for the CDR3 is TGCGCCAGCAGCCAGGCAACAGGGGGCACTGAAGCTTTCTTT. Translation gives CASSQATGGTEAFF.